Below are 14 T cell receptor beta chains sequenced from a single sample in a study of T cells in Graves' hyperthyroidism and ophthalmopathy. It was RNA transcripts that yielded the amplified TCR beta CDR3 regions. A first-round RT-PCR of the TCR CDR3 used the HTBI primer set. One entry per CDR3 protein results from TCRdb running MiXCR on the multiplex PCR reads. The sample includes roughly 500,000 distinct CDR3 sequences, less than 25% of them seen just once. Sample: blood. These receptors originate from a woman aged 30 to 39 with Graves' ophthalmopathy.

This clonotype was seen many times. This chain connects TRBV6-1 to TRBJ1-5; TRBD1 might be the D (5 bases). CDR1 is MNHNS and CDR2 is SASEGT in the germline V gene. The CDR3 has 12 amino acids. Trimming took off 10 bases at V and 3 bases at J, with 10 bases between the two ends. CDR3 DNA: TGTGCCACCCAGGGACCCAATCAGCCCCAGCATTTT. The encoded protein is CATQGPNQPQHF.

The V call is TRBV2, the J call TRBJ2-7; D tentatively fits TRBD1 or TRBD2 (5 bases each). V was pared by 6 bases and J by 2 bases, with 17 bases between. Germline V gene data show CDR1 as SNHLY and CDR2 as FYNNEI. The CDR3 is made up of 15 amino acids. The CDR3, as DNA: TGTGCCAGCAGGGGATACCGGGACGGTGCCTACGAGCAGTACTTC. This codes for CASRGYRDGAYEQYF.

This clonotype showed up many times. The chain recombines TRBV7-3 with TRBJ1-1; weak D call: TRBD1 (6 bases). Germline CDR1 and CDR2: SGHTA and FQGTGA. Trimming left V 5 bases short and J 1 base short, with 17 bases between. The CDR3 has 16 residues. CDR3 region: CASSRNGKTGNTEAFF. CDR3 bases: TGTGCCAGCAGCCGTAACGGAAAGACAGGGAACACTGAAGCTTTCTTT.

This clonotype was found many times. The gene calls are TRBV12-3 or TRBV12-4 and TRBJ1-2; tentative D call: TRBD1 (5 bases). CDR3 length: 12 amino acids. Deletions cut 9 bases from V and 10 bases from J, with 18 bases between. CDR3 nucleotide sequence: TGTGCCAGTCGACCTCCAGGGACGTACTACACCTTC. This encodes CASRPPGTYYTF.

The chain has TRBV5-1 and TRBJ2-7; D is possibly TRBD1 (5 bases). Trimming cost V 0 bases and J 2 bases, with 9 bases left between them. Germline V lookup: CDR1 SGHRS, CDR2 YFSETQ. The CDR3 contains 14 residues. CDR3 nucleotide sequence: TGCGCCAGCAGCTTGGCCGACAGCGCCTACGAGCAGTACTTC. Its translation: CASSLADSAYEQYF.

This clonotype showed up just a few times. CDR3 residues: CASSVGQGVNTEAFF. The CDR3 bases are TGTGCCAGCAGTGTGGGGCAGGGGGTGAACACTGAAGCTTTCTTT. The V and J genes are TRBV12-3 or TRBV12-4 and TRBJ1-1, with 7 bases identical to TRBD1. Trimming removed 5 bases from V and 0 bases from J; junction bases left unmatched: 6. The CDR3 contains 15 residues.

There are many counts of this clonotype. The chain carries TRBV6-1 and TRBJ2-7; TRBD1 or TRBD2 may be the D gene (7 bases each). V shed 6 bases and J shed 7 bases, with 19 bases lying between them. The CDR3 loop spans 14 amino acids. Per germline, CDR1 MNHNS and CDR2 SASEGT. This CDR3 reads CASRGGTVEREQYF. The CDR3 bases are TGTGCCAGCAGGGGGGGGACAGTCGAAAGGGAGCAGTACTTC.

For the CDR3, the DNA is TGCAGTACACCGGACAGGACCACTGAAGCTTTCTTT. Encoded protein: CSTPDRTTEAFF. The chain recombines TRBV20-1 with TRBJ1-1; 7 bases agree with TRBD1. V was clipped by 8 bases and J by 4 bases; unmatched bases: 7. Germline V gene sequence: CDR1 DFQATT, CDR2 SNEGSKA (reference sequence). The CDR3 extends over 12 amino acids.

In regard to this clonotype: Germline is not matched at one junction end, which may reflect a read error. The chain employs TRBV6-1 and TRBJ1-1; D gene uncertain. CDR1 and CDR2 (germline): MNHNS, SASEGT. This CDR3 has 13 residues. The CDR3 DNA is TGTTCCAGCATGGCTGAGGGTAGGCCTGAAGCTTTCTTT. Amino acids: CSSMAEGRPEAFF.

The sample holds many counts of this clonotype. The rearrangement uses TRBV27 and TRBJ1-2, with a weak D call TRBD1 (6 bases). Germline lookup yields CDR1 MNHEY and CDR2 SMNVEV (reference sequence). The V end was cut by 6 bases, the J end by 8 bases, with 19 bases between. The CDR3 runs to 14 residues. The DNA of the CDR3 is TGTGCCAGCAGATCCGGGACGGGGGCTGTCGGCTACACCTTC. Protein product: CASRSGTGAVGYTF.

The V call is TRBV20-1, the J call TRBJ1-1; a possible D gene is TRBD1 (5 bases). The CDR3 sequence is 16 residues long. Trimming removed 6 bases at V and 3 bases at J, with 23 bases between. Germline CDR1 reads DFQATT; CDR2 reads SNEGSKA (reference sequence). CDR3 bases: TGCAGTGCCCCTCCACCTCGACAGACCCCATACACTGAAGCTTTCTTT. Its protein product is CSAPPPRQTPYTEAFF.

This clonotype was recorded many times. V usage is TRBV6-5 and J usage is TRBJ1-2; maybe TRBD1 (5 bases). Germline CDR1 MNHEY, CDR2 SVGAGI. Between the trimmed V and J ends, which lost 0 bases and 6 bases, there was a span of 11 bases. The CDR3 totals 14 residues. The CDR3 loop is CASSYSQGVHGYTF. In DNA, the CDR3 is TGTGCCAGCAGTTACTCTCAGGGTGTCCATGGCTACACCTTC.

This clonotype was counted ten times or more. This chain uses TRBV15 with TRBJ2-2, with D hard to call. The CDR3 is 17 residues long. Germline V CDR1 and CDR2: LNHNV, YYDKDF (reference sequence). V shed 0 bases and J shed 5 bases, with 16 bases lying between them. The CDR3 DNA is TGTGCCACCAGCAGAGATCGGCAGAGGATCCCTACCGGGGAGCTGTTTTTT. Amino acids: CATSRDRQRIPTGELFF.

Worth noting for this clonotype: With a much larger clone just one base away, this may be a read error. The chain has TRBV19 and TRBJ2-7, with D possibly being TRBD1 (6 bases). Germline assignment: CDR1 LNHDA and CDR2 SQIVND (reference sequence). The CDR3 has 14 amino acids. V lost 5 bases and J lost 5, with 16 bases in between. The CDR3 nucleotides read TGTGCCAGTAGTCCGGGACATGGGACCCACGAGCAGTACTTC. It encodes CASSPGHGTHEQYF.